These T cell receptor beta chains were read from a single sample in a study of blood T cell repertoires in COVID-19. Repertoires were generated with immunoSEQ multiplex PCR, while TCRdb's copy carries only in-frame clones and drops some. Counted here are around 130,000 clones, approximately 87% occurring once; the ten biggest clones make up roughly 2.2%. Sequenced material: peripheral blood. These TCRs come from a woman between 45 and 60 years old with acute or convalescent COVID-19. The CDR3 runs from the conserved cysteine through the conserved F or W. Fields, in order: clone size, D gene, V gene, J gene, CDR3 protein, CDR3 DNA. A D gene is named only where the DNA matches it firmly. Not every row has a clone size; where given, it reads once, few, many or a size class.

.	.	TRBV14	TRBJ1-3	CASSRRLADSGNTIYF	TGTGCCAGCAGCCGCCGTCTGGCAGACTCTGGAAACACCATATATTTT
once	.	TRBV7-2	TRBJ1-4	CASSAQARNEKLFF	TGTGCCAGCAGCGCACAGGCCCGTAATGAAAAACTGTTTTTT
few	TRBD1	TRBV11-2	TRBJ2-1	CASSSGQGVGEQFF	TGTGCCAGCAGCTCCGGACAGGGAGTGGGTGAGCAGTTCTTC
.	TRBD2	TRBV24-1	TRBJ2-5	CATSDLRGDQETQYF	TGTGCCACCAGTGATTTGCGGGGGGACCAAGAGACCCAGTACTTC
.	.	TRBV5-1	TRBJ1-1	CASSLGGDDTEAFF	TGCGCCAGCAGCTTGGGGGGCGATGACACTGAAGCTTTCTTT
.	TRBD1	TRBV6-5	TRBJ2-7	CASRDRGQNYEQYF	TGTGCCAGCAGAGACAGGGGACAAAACTACGAGCAGTACTTC
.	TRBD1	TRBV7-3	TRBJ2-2	CASSLVGQGNTGELFF	TGTGCCAGCAGCTTAGTGGGACAGGGTAACACCGGGGAGCTGTTTTTT
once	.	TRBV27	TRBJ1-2	CASSFRQGYGYTF	TGTGCCAGCAGTTTTCGGCAGGGGTATGGCTACACCTTC
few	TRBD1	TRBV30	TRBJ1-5	CAWSPPDRMDQPQHF	TGTGCCTGGAGTCCTCCGGACAGGATGGATCAGCCCCAGCATTTT
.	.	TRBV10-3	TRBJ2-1	CAISEQSYNEQFF	TGTGCCATCAGTGAACAGTCTTACAATGAGCAGTTCTTC
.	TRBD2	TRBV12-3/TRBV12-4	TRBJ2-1	CASSPGTGGDPFF	TGTGCCAGCAGTCCCGGGACGGGAGGGGATCCGTTCTTC
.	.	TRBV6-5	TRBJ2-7	CASSRTTSPNYEQYF	TGTGCCAGCAGCCGGACTACCAGTCCTAATTACGAGCAGTACTTC
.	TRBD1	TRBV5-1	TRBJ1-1	CASSLGLRQGGTEAFF	TGCGCCAGCAGCTTGGGGCTCCGACAGGGCGGCACTGAAGCTTTCTTT
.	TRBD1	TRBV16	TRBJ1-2	CASSLDRDYGYTF	TGTGCCAGCAGCCTGGACAGGGACTATGGCTACACCTTC
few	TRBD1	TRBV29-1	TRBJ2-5	CSVSGTGMGTGETQYF	TGCAGCGTTTCCGGGACAGGGATGGGAACTGGGGAGACCCAGTACTTC
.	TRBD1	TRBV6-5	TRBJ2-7	CASSTPGQGIYEQYF	TGTGCCAGCAGTACGCCGGGACAGGGGATCTACGAGCAGTACTTC
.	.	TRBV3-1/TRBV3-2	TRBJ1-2	CASSQDGGDGYTF	TGTGCCAGCAGCCAGGACGGGGGGGATGGCTACACCTTC
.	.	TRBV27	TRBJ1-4	CASSLQGGEKLFF	TGTGCCAGCAGTTTACAGGGCGGTGAAAAACTGTTTTTT
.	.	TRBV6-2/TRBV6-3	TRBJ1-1	CASSYSEANTEAFF	TGTGCCAGCAGTTACTCGGAGGCGAACACTGAAGCTTTCTTT
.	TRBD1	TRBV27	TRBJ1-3	CASSLDRGNTIYF	TGTGCCAGCAGTCTGGACAGGGGAAACACCATATATTTT
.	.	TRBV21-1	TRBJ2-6	CASSSRDTGSSGANVLTF	TGTGCCAGCAGCTCCCGGGACACCGGATCCTCTGGGGCCAACGTCCTGACTTTC
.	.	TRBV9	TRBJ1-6	CASSASTGSHSPLHF	TGTGCCAGCAGCGCGTCCACAGGATCCCATTCACCCCTCCACTTT
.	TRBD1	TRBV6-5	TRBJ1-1	CASSYQTGMNTEAFF	TGTGCCAGCAGTTACCAGACAGGGATGAACACTGAAGCTTTCTTT
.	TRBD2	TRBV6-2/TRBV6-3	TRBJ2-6	CASSRPSGTGANVLTF	TGTGCCAGCAGTCGACCCAGCGGGACCGGGGCCAACGTCCTGACTTTC
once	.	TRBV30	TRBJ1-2	CAWRTPGAASGYTF	TGTGCCTGGAGAACCCCAGGGGCGGCGTCTGGCTACACCTTC
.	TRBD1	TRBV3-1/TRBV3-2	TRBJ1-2	CASSQWDSNYGYTF	TGTGCCAGCAGCCAGTGGGACAGTAACTATGGCTACACCTTC
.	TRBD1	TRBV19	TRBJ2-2	CASTPRDRAGELFF	TGTGCCAGTACCCCCCGGGACAGGGCCGGGGAGCTGTTTTTT
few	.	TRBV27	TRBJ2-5	CASSSWSQETQYF	TGTGCCAGCAGTTCCTGGAGCCAAGAGACCCAGTACTTC
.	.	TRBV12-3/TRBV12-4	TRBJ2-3	CASRLSTDTQYF	TGTGCCAGCAGACTTAGCACAGATACGCAGTATTTT
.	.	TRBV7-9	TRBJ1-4	CASSLDRENEKLFF	TGTGCCAGCAGCTTAGACAGGGAGAATGAAAAACTGTTTTTT
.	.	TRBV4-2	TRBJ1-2	CASSQGRPGLGYTF	TGTGCCAGCAGCCAAGGTCGGCCAGGGCTCGGCTACACCTTC
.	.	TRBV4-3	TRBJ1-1	CASSRLADMNTEAFF	TGCGCCAGCAGCCGTTTGGCGGATATGAACACTGAAGCTTTCTTT
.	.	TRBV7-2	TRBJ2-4	CASSTGQNLAKNIQYF	TGTGCCAGCAGCACCGGACAGAACTTAGCCAAAAACATTCAGTACTTC
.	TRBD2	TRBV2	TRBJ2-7	CASYREAPGSEQYF	TGTGCCAGCTATCGGGAGGCGCCAGGGAGCGAGCAGTACTTC
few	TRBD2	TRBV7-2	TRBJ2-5	CASSFTAGGKETQYF	TGTGCCAGCAGCTTCACAGCGGGGGGCAAAGAGACCCAGTACTTC
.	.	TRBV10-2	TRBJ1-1	CASAGRTNTEAFF	TGCGCCAGCGCGGGACGGACGAACACTGAAGCTTTCTTT
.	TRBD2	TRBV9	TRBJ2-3	CASSVASGSFNTQYF	TGTGCCAGCAGCGTAGCTAGCGGGAGTTTTAATACGCAGTATTTT
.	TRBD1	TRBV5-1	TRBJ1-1	CASSIGRTGLTEAFF	TGCGCCAGCAGCATCGGCCGGACAGGGCTTACTGAAGCTTTCTTT
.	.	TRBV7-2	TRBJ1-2	CASSSNRDRYGYTF	TGTGCCAGCAGTTCAAACAGGGACCGCTATGGCTACACCTTC
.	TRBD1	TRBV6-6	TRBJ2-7	CASSPTRDRGGYEQYF	TGTGCCAGCAGTCCAACGAGGGACAGGGGGGGCTACGAGCAGTACTTC
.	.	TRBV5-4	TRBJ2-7	CASSLSTTGEQYF	TGTGCCAGCAGCCTTAGCACTACTGGCGAGCAGTACTTC
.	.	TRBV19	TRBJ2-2	CASRSPNTGELFF	TGTGCCAGTAGAAGCCCGAACACCGGGGAGCTGTTTTTT
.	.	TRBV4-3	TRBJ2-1	CASSQDVASRGSYNEQFF	TGCGCCAGCAGCCAAGATGTCGCTAGCAGGGGCTCCTACAATGAGCAGTTCTTC
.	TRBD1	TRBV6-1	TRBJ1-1	CASSEALQGETEAFF	TGTGCCAGCAGTGAAGCGCTTCAGGGGGAAACTGAAGCTTTCTTT
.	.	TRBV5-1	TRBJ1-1	CASSSNYPRELGYTEAFF	TGCGCCAGCAGCTCTAACTATCCGCGGGAGTTGGGTTACACTGAAGCTTTCTTT
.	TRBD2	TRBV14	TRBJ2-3	CASSLVYREAASTDTQYF	TGTGCCAGCAGCCTAGTTTATCGGGAGGCCGCGAGCACAGATACGCAGTATTTT
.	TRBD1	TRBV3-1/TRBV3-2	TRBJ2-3	CASWGDVNRGNTQYF	TGTGCCAGCTGGGGCGACGTAAACAGGGGTAATACGCAGTATTTT
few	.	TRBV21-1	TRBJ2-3	CASSTRDRGCMTQYF	TGTGCCAGCAGCACCCGGGACAGGGGGTGTATGACGCAGTATTTT
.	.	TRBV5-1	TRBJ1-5	CASSLDSGDQPQHF	TGCGCCAGCAGCCTAGACTCAGGGGATCAGCCCCAGCATTTT
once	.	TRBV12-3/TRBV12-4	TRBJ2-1	CASSRLGGEQFF	TGTGCCAGCAGTCGGTTGGGGGGTGAGCAGTTCTTC
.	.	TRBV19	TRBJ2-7	CASSRLSSYEQYF	TGTGCCAGTAGTCGACTGAGCTCCTACGAGCAGTACTTC
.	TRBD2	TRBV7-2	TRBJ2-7	CASSSSGGGDYEQYF	TGTGCCAGCAGCTCCAGCGGGGGTGGAGATTACGAGCAGTACTTC
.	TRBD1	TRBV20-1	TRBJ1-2	CSASQGDGYTF	TGCAGTGCTAGTCAGGGGGATGGCTACACCTTC
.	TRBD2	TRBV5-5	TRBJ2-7	CASSLNPLAGGSYEQYF	TGTGCCAGCAGCTTAAACCCACTAGCGGGAGGCTCCTACGAGCAGTACTTC
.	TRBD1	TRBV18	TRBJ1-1	CASSPLQGLAFF	TGTGCCAGCTCACCACTACAGGGGCTAGCTTTCTTT